This entry lists 7 T cell receptor beta chains sequenced from one sample in a study of OX40 agonist ivuxolimab in advanced cancers. The assay was immunoSEQ multiplex PCR, and TCRdb's table has in-frame clones only and misses some. The sample yields 75,000 to 80,000 clones, 94% seen once. This specimen was CD4+ or CD8+ T cells sorted from blood, taken in a trial of the OX40 agonist ivuxolimab. The receptors were gathered from an adult with an advanced solid tumor such as melanoma, head and neck, liver or kidney cancer.

The V and J genes are TRBV4-1 and TRBJ1-1; D remains unclear. The CDR3 has 13 amino acids. CDR1 and CDR2 (germline): MGHRA, YSYEKL. Trimming took 4 bases from V and 1 from J, leaving 7 bases between them. This CDR3 reads CASSPFGNTEAFF. The DNA for the CDR3 is TGCGCCAGCAGCCCTTTCGGGAACACTGAAGCTTTCTTT.

The chain has TRBV5-1 and TRBJ2-2; 15 bases are shared with TRBD2. The V segment lost 3 bases and the J segment 4 bases; nucleotides outside the gene matches: 4. The length of the CDR3 is 17 residues. From germline, CDR1 is SGHRS and CDR2 YFSETQ. CDR3 bases: TGCGCCAGCAGCTCGGGACTAGCGGGGGGCGCCACCGGGGAGCTGTTTTTT. Its translation: CASSSGLAGGATGELFF.

This sequence joins TRBV9 and TRBJ2-7, with 8 bases matching TRBD2. The V segment lost 0 bases and the J segment 0 bases; nucleotides outside the gene matches: 11. The CDR3 is made up of 18 amino acids. The V gene's germline CDR1 is SGDLS and CDR2 YYNGEE. The CDR3 sequence is CASSVGNQLAAYSYEQYF. Written as DNA, the CDR3 is TGTGCCAGCAGCGTAGGGAATCAACTAGCGGCTTACTCCTACGAGCAGTACTTC.

This rearrangement joins TRBV5-1 to TRBJ2-5, with 16 bases matching TRBD2. This CDR3 is built from 19 residues. V was clipped by 3 bases and J by 5 bases; unmatched bases: 13. Germline CDR1 is SGHRS and CDR2 is YFSETQ. For the CDR3, the DNA is TGCGCCAGCAGCTCCCGTACCGGGACTAGCGGGGGGGCCGCGGAGACCCAGTACTTC. Translation gives CASSSRTGTSGGAAETQYF.

The chain has TRBV10-3 and TRBJ2-7; D tentatively reads TRBD1 or TRBD2 (5 bases each). V was pared by 10 bases and J by 2 bases, with 12 bases between. The CDR3 runs to 12 residues. Germline values: CDR1 ENHRY, CDR2 SYGVKD. The CDR3 bases are TGTGCCACCGGGGACCGTACCTACGAGCAGTACTTC. Its protein product is CATGDRTYEQYF.

The chain uses TRBV5-1 and TRBJ2-3; D may correspond to TRBD1 or TRBD2 (5 bases each). V lost 5 bases to trimming and J lost 0 bases, with 25 bases between them. The V gene's germline CDR1 is SGHRS and CDR2 YFSETQ. CDR3 length: 19 amino acids. The CDR3 sequence: CASSGAGWAVAASTDTQYF. CDR3 nucleotides: TGCGCCAGCAGTGGGGCGGGTTGGGCGGTGGCTGCTAGCACAGATACGCAGTATTTT.

The genes are TRBV6-5 and TRBJ2-5; D call uncertain. The V gene's germline CDR1 is MNHEY and CDR2 SVGAGI. CDR3 size: 14 residues. The V end was cut by 0 bases, the J end by 1 base, with 6 bases between. CDR3 nucleotides: TGTGCCAGCAGTTACTCGATGGCCCAAGAGACCCAGTACTTC. It is translated as CASSYSMAQETQYF.